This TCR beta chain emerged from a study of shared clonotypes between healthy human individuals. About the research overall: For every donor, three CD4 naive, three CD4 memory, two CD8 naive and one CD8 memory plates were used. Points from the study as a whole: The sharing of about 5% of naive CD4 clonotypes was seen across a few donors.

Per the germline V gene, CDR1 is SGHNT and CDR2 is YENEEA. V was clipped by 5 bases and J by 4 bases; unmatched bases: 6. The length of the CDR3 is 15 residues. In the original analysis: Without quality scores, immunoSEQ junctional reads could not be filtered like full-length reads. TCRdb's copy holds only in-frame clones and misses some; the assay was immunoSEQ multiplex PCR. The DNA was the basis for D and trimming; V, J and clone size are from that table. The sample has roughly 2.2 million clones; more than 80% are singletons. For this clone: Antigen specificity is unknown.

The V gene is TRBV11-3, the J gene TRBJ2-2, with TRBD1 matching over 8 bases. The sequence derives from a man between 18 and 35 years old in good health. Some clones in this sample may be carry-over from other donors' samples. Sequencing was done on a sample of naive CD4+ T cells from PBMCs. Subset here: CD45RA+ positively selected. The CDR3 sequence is CASSQQGVATGELFF. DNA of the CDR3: TGTGCCAGCAGCCAACAGGGGGTGGCCACCGGGGAGCTGTTTTTT.